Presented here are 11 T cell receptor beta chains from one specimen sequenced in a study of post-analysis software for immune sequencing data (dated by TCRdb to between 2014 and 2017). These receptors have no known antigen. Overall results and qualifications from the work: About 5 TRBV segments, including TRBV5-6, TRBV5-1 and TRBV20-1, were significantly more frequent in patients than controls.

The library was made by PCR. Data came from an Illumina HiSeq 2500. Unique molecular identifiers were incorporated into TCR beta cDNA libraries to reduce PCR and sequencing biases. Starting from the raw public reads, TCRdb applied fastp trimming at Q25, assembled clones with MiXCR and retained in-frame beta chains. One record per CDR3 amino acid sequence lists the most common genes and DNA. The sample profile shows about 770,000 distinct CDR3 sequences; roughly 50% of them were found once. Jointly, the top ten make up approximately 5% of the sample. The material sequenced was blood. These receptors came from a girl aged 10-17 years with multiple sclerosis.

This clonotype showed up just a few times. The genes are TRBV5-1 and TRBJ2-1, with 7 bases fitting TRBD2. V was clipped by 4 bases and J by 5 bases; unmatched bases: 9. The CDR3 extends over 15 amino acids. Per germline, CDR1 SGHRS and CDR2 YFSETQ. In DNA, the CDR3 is TGCGCCAGCAGCCAGGGTAGGGACTACAACAATGAGCAGTTCTTC. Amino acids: CASSQGRDYNNEQFF.

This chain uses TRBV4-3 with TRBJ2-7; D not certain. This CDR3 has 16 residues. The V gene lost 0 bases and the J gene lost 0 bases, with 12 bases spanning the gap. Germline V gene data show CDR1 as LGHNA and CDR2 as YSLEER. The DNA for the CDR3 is TGCGCCAGCAGCCAAGATCGGGCGGCAAGCTCCTACGAGCAGTACTTC. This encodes CASSQDRAASSYEQYF.

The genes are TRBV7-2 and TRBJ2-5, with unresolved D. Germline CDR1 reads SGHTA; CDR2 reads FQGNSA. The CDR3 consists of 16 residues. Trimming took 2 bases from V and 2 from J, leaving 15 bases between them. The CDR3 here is CASSLMGRSKQETQYF. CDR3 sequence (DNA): TGTGCCAGCAGCTTAATGGGCAGATCCAAGCAAGAGACCCAGTACTTC.

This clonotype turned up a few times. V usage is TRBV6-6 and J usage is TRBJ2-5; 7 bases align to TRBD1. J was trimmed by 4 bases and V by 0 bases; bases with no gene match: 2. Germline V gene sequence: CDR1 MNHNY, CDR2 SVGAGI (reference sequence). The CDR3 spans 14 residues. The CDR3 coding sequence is TGTGCCAGCAGTTACTCTGGACAGGCAGAGACCCAGTACTTC. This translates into CASSYSGQAETQYF.

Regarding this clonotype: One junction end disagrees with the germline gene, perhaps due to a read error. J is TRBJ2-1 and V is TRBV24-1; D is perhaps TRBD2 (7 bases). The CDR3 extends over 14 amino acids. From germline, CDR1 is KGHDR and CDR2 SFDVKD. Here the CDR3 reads CATNDGGASNEQFF. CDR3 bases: TGTGCCACCAATGATGGGGGGGCCTCAAATGAGCAGTTCTTC.

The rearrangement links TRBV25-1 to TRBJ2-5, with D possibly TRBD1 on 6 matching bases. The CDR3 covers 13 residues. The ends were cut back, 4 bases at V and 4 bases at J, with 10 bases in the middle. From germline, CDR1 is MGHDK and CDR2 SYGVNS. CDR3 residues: CASSARGRETQYF. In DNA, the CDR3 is TGTGCCAGCAGTGCCAGGGGACGAGAGACCCAGTACTTC.

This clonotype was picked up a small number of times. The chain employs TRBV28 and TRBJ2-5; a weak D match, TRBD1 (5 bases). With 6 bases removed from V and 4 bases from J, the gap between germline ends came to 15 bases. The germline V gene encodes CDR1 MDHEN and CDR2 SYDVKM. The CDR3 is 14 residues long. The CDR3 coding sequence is TGTGCCAGCAGACTAAGTCCAAGGGGAGAGACCCAGTACTTC. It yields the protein CASRLSPRGETQYF.

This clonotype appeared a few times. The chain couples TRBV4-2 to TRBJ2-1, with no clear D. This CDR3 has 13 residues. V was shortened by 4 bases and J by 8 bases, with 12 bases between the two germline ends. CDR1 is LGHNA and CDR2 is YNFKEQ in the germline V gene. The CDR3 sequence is CASSPEWYDEQFF. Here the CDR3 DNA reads TGTGCCAGCAGCCCTGAATGGTACGATGAGCAGTTCTTC.

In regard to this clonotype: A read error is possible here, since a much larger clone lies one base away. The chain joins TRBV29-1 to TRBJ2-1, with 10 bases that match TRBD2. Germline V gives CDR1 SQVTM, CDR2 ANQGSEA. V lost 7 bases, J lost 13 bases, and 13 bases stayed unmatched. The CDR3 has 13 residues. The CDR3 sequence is CSARAGGQETQFF. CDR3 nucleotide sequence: TGCAGCGCCCGAGCGGGAGGGCAAGAGACCCAGTTCTTC.

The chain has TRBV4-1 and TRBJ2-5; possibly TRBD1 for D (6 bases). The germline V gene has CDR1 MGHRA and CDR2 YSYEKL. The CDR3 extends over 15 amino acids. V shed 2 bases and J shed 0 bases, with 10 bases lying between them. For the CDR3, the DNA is TGCGCCAGCAGCCAATCCTGGGACAACCAAGAGACCCAGTACTTC. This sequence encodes CASSQSWDNQETQYF.

As DNA, the CDR3 is TGTGCCACCAGCAGAGATCGGACTAGCGACTCCCGGGGTACGCAGTATTTT. Its translation: CATSRDRTSDSRGTQYF. The rearrangement uses TRBV15 and TRBJ2-3, with 9 bases lining up with TRBD2. Trimming at V came to 0 bases and at J to 8 bases, leaving 12 bases not matched to a gene. Germline V gives CDR1 LNHNV, CDR2 YYDKDF (reference sequence). The CDR3 contains 17 residues. Variable domain in full (rest from reference TRBV15 and TRBJ2-3): DAMVIQNPRYQVTQFGKPVTLSCSQTLNHNVMYWYQQKSSQAPKLLFHYYDKDFNNEADTPDNFQSRRPNTSFCFLDIRSPGLGDTAMYLCATSRDRTSDSRGTQYFGPGTRLTVL.